This entry lists 11 T cell receptor beta chains sequenced from one sample in a study of cytomegalovirus exposure and HLA in healthy donors. The PCR was carried out with 60 Vbeta primers and 13 Jbeta primers. Clones were read by immunoSEQ multiplex PCR, and TCRdb kept only the in-frame ones, dropping some. This table holds some 140,000 clones, nearly 80% found once. Sequenced input: PBMCs. The receptor source for this set is a young man in good health and CMV-seronegative.

This chain connects TRBV15 to TRBJ2-7, with a possible D match to TRBD1 (5 bases). The CDR3 has 14 amino acids. Germline-derived CDR1 and CDR2 are LNHNV and YYDKDF (reference sequence). V lost 3 bases to trimming and J lost 6 bases, with 15 bases between them. The CDR3 sequence: CATSSKGELSEQYF. In DNA form, the CDR3 reads TGTGCCACCAGCAGCAAAGGGGAACTAAGCGAGCAGTACTTC.

The chain recombines TRBV18 with TRBJ1-2; D is undetermined. Germline assignment: CDR1 KGHSH and CDR2 LQKENI. The CDR3 runs 15 residues. V was cut by 5 bases and J by 5 bases, with 18 bases left in between. The CDR3 is CASSSPLKLGYGYTF. CDR3 in DNA: TGTGCCAGCTCATCGCCCCTAAAACTCGGTTATGGCTACACCTTC.

Only a few counts were recorded for this clone. V is TRBV5-1 and J is TRBJ2-7, with 10 positions matching TRBD1. Germline assignment: CDR1 SGHRS and CDR2 YFSETQ. The J segment lost 4 bases and the V segment lost 4 bases, leaving 5 bases of the junction unmatched. This CDR3 contains 14 residues. CDR3: CASSQSGQGYEQYF. The CDR3 DNA sequence: TGCGCCAGCAGCCAGTCGGGACAGGGGTACGAGCAGTACTTC.

The CDR3 spells CASSVAGTSERGELFF. In DNA, the CDR3 is TGTGCCAGCAGCGTAGCCGGGACTAGCGAACGCGGGGAGCTGTTTTTT. The rearrangement joins TRBV9 to TRBJ2-2, with 10 nucleotides matching TRBD2. Germline trimming cut 0 bases from V and 7 bases from J; bases unmatched to any gene: 6. The CDR3 contains 16 residues. Germline CDR1 reads SGDLS; CDR2 reads YYNGEE.

The chain couples TRBV4-3 to TRBJ2-5; a weak D match, TRBD2 (6 bases). Trimming left V 0 bases short and J 13 bases short, with 21 bases between. This CDR3 contains 15 residues. The germline gives CDR1 LGHNA, CDR2 YSLEER. This CDR3 is CASSQERDGTSRRYF. CDR3 bases: TGCGCCAGCAGCCAAGAGCGAGACGGGACTTCACGGAGGTACTTC.

This chain links TRBV7-9 with TRBJ1-4; 10 nucleotides line up with TRBD1. The V gene's germline CDR1 is SEHNR and CDR2 FQNEAQ (reference sequence). The CDR3 runs 14 residues. V was pared by 3 bases and J by 7 bases, with 2 bases of the junction left unmatched. For the CDR3, the DNA is TGTGCCAGCAGCTTGGGACAGGGGATTGAAAAACTGTTTTTT. It is translated as CASSLGQGIEKLFF.

The chain carries TRBV7-2 and TRBJ1-2; the D gene is possibly TRBD1 (5 bases). Trimming left V 0 bases short and J 8 bases short, with 13 bases between. From germline, CDR1 is SGHTA and CDR2 FQGNSA. This CDR3 is 14 amino acids long. DNA for the CDR3: TGTGCCAGCAGCTTAGCGTACGGGGGAGGAGGCTACACCTTC. Translating gives CASSLAYGGGGYTF.

The table lists this clone with a count of one. The genes are TRBV2 and TRBJ2-5; 8 positions agree with TRBD2. V trimming: 7 bases; J trimming: 6 bases; junction bases outside the gene matches: 7. The CDR3 sequence is 13 residues long. Germline V gene lookup returns CDR1 SNHLY and CDR2 FYNNEI. This chain's CDR3 is CASIRAGDKTQYF. CDR3 coding DNA: TGTGCCAGCATAAGAGCGGGAGACAAGACCCAGTACTTC.

In its sample, this clone was seen a few times. The rearrangement uses TRBV5-4 and TRBJ2-6; D ambiguous. The length of the CDR3 is 15 residues. Trimming took 3 bases from V and 1 from J, leaving 8 bases between them. The germline V gene encodes CDR1 SGHNT and CDR2 YYREEE (reference sequence). CDR3 sequence (DNA): TGTGCCAGCAGCTCGATCGGGTCTGGGGCCAACGTCCTGACTTTC. This gives the protein CASSSIGSGANVLTF.

The chain employs TRBV29-1 and TRBJ2-3, with 13 positions matching TRBD2. The trim removed 4 bases at V and 4 bases at J, leaving 2 bases unmatched. This CDR3 is 14 amino acids long. Per germline, CDR1 SQVTM and CDR2 ANQGSEA. The CDR3 nucleotides read TGCAGCGTTGGACTAGCGGGAGGTGCAGATACGCAGTATTTT. Encoded protein: CSVGLAGGADTQYF.

V gene TRBV9 combines with J gene TRBJ2-2; D unclear. CDR1 SGDLS and CDR2 YYNGEE come from the germline V gene. Deletions cut 4 bases from V and 5 bases from J, with 3 bases between. This CDR3 is 11 amino acids long. The CDR3 protein is CASSRTGELFF. CDR3 bases: TGTGCCAGCAGCCGGACCGGGGAGCTGTTTTTT.